This TCR beta chain was retrieved from a study of T-cell memory formation after mild COVID-19. Points from the study as a whole: Pre-infection memory carried some responding clones, suggesting that cross-reactive memory joined. Later expanders leaned toward CD4+, whereas clones contracting from day 15 to 85 were balanced CD4/CD8.

Constant-segment primers served in 5'RACE that generated TCR alpha and TCR beta cDNA libraries bearing sample barcodes and UMIs. MiXCR was run by TCRdb on the 5' RACE reads, yielding one entry per CDR3 protein. The sample has 400,000 to 500,000 distinct CDR3 sequences, less than 25% seen once; the top ten hold 8.8%. The CDR3 is 17 amino acids. After removal of 1 base from V and 1 base from J, the junction contained 1 base not matched to a gene. Germline loops: CDR1 SGHRS, CDR2 YFSETQ. A remark on this clonotype: The antigen is unknown.

This receptor was identified in an adult woman who had mild COVID-19 (a few samples of this study predate the infection). Cell type and time point are not known. Material: PBMCs or a T cell subset sorted from them (not recorded which). The gene calls are TRBV5-1 and TRBJ2-3, with 15 bases lining up with TRBD2. Written as DNA, the CDR3 is TGCGCCAGCAGCTTGAGGACTAGCGGGAGGGGCACAGATACGCAGTATTTT. Translating it yields CASSLRTSGRGTDTQYF.